These 12 T cell receptor beta chains came from one sample sequenced in a study of cytomegalovirus exposure and HLA in healthy donors. Here immunoSEQ multiplex PCR was the method, and the copy in TCRdb shows in-frame clones only, minus some. The table includes around 250,000 clones, 85% to 90% detected once. The sequenced sample consisted of PBMCs. The receptor source for this set is a woman between 18 and 30 years old in good health and CMV-seronegative.

The rearrangement joins TRBV5-1 to TRBJ1-2; D gene ambiguous. CDR3 length: 16 amino acids. Germline V gene lookup returns CDR1 SGHRS and CDR2 YFSETQ. Trimming stripped 0 bases from V and 0 bases from J, with 12 bases between. CDR3: CASSLESRRPNYGYTF. The CDR3 DNA is TGCGCCAGCAGCTTGGAGTCTCGGAGACCTAACTATGGCTACACCTTC.

J is TRBJ2-2 and V is TRBV2, with D perhaps matching TRBD1 (5 bases). This CDR3 contains 16 residues. Between the trimmed V and J ends, which lost 2 bases and 6 bases, there was a span of 16 bases. Germline assignment: CDR1 SNHLY and CDR2 FYNNEI. CDR3 sequence reads: CASSEWSGLRAGELFF. The DNA for the CDR3 is TGTGCCAGCAGTGAATGGTCAGGGTTACGAGCCGGGGAGCTGTTTTTT. Full variable domain (missing parts from reference TRBV2 and TRBJ2-2): EPEVTQTPSHQVTQMGQEVILRCVPISNHLYFYWYRQILGQKVEFLVSFYNNEISEKSEIFDDQFSVERPDGSNFTLKIRSTKLEDSAMYFCASSEWSGLRAGELFFGEGSRLTVL.

The chain carries TRBV19 and TRBJ1-5, with D maybe TRBD1 (6 bases). This CDR3 has 16 amino acids. Germline CDR1 and CDR2: LNHDA and SQIVND (reference sequence). Trimming cost V 0 bases and J 4 bases, with 13 bases left between them. CDR3: CASSIEGGSGNQPQHF. The CDR3 DNA reads as TGTGCCAGTAGTATAGAAGGGGGAAGTGGTAATCAGCCCCAGCATTTT.

CDR3 in DNA: TGTGCCAGCAGTTACATGGGGGCTGGGTACAATGAGCAGTTCTTC. As protein: CASSYMGAGYNEQFF. The rearrangement joins TRBV6-5 to TRBJ2-1, with a weak D call TRBD1 (6 bases). The germline V and J ends were trimmed by 2 bases and 4 bases, with 12 bases remaining between them. This CDR3 has 15 residues. Germline V gene sequence: CDR1 MNHEY, CDR2 SVGAGI.

The sample holds one count of this clone. V gene TRBV5-6 combines with J gene TRBJ2-2, with D possibly being TRBD1 (5 bases). V was trimmed by 4 bases and J by 0 bases, leaving 10 bases between them. Germline V lookup: CDR1 SGHDT, CDR2 YYEEEE. The CDR3 is 15 residues long. The CDR3 bases are TGTGCCAGCAGCGCGGACACCACGAACACCGGGGAGCTGTTTTTT. Translation: CASSADTTNTGELFF.

This clone was seen a single time. The chain joins TRBV28 to TRBJ2-3; possible D gene TRBD1, 6 bases. This CDR3 comprises 16 residues. Germline V CDR1 and CDR2: MDHEN, SYDVKM. The V and J ends lost 5 bases and 1 base respectively, with 16 bases between them. The CDR3 spells CASSLRQALGTDTQYF. CDR3 coding DNA: TGTGCCAGCAGTCTCCGACAGGCCTTGGGCACAGATACGCAGTATTTT.

V usage is TRBV6-5 and J usage is TRBJ2-7, with 8 nucleotides matching TRBD1. CDR1 and CDR2 (germline): MNHEY, SVGAGI. V shed 4 bases, J shed 2 bases, and the junction held 7 bases outside the gene matches. There are 15 residues in the CDR3. CDR3 bases: TGTGCCAGCAGTTCTCCCGGGACAGGAGCCTACGAGCAGTACTTC. Protein product: CASSSPGTGAYEQYF.

The chain is built from TRBV6-6 and TRBJ1-2; D perhaps matches TRBD1 (5 bases). Per germline, CDR1 MNHNY and CDR2 SVGAGI (reference sequence). V lost 0 bases to trimming and J lost 5 bases, with 13 bases between them. The CDR3 has 15 residues. In nucleotides, the CDR3 is TGTGCCAGCAGTTACTCGATAGCGGGGCTGTATGGCTACACCTTC. Translating it yields CASSYSIAGLYGYTF.

The genes are TRBV7-2 and TRBJ2-4; 7 nucleotides agree with TRBD2. The CDR3 is 15 amino acids. The ends lost 5 bases at V and 3 bases at J; junction bases unmatched: 7. In germline, CDR1 is SGHTA, CDR2 FQGNSA. CDR3 amino acids: CASSPLGRGKNIQYF. Written as DNA, the CDR3 is TGTGCCAGCAGCCCCCTGGGGAGGGGCAAAAACATTCAGTACTTC.

This chain joins TRBV5-1 and TRBJ1-2; the D gene is possibly TRBD1 (6 bases). Germline V lookup: CDR1 SGHRS, CDR2 YFSETQ. V gave up 4 bases and J gave up 4 bases, with 17 bases separating them. This CDR3 has 15 residues. The CDR3 region has the DNA TGCGCCAGCAGCGGGGGACAAGTGTACGCCTATGGCTACACCTTC. Encoded protein: CASSGGQVYAYGYTF.

The V and J genes are TRBV5-8 and TRBJ1-1, with a possible D match to TRBD1 (5 bases). Trimming took 6 bases from V and 0 from J, leaving 15 bases between them. The CDR3 is 15 residues long. CDR1 SGHTS and CDR2 YDEGEE come from the germline V gene. CDR3 sequence (DNA): TGTGCCAGCAATCCTCGACAGTTCATGAACACTGAAGCTTTCTTT. It is translated as CASNPRQFMNTEAFF.

The chain combines TRBV28 with TRBJ2-2; 8 nucleotides align to TRBD1. J gave up 4 bases and V 7 bases, and 5 bases lay outside the gene matches. Germline V lookup: CDR1 MDHEN, CDR2 SYDVKM. The CDR3 loop spans 14 amino acids. The DNA for the CDR3 is TGTGCCAGCACCCGCACAGGGGGCACCGGGGAGCTGTTTTTT. Amino acids: CASTRTGGTGELFF.